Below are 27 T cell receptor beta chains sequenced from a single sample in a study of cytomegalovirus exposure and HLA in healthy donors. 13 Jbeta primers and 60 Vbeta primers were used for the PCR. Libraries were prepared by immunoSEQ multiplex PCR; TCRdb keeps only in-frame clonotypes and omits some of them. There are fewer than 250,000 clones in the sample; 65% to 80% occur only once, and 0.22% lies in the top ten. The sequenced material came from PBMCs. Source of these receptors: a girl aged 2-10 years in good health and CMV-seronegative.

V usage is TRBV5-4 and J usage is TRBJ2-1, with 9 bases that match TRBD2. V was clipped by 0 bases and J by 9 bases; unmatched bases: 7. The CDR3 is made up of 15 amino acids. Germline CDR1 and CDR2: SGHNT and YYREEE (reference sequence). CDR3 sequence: CASSLGGSGGSEQFF. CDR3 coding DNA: TGTGCCAGCAGCTTGGGAGGTAGCGGGGGTTCTGAGCAGTTCTTC.

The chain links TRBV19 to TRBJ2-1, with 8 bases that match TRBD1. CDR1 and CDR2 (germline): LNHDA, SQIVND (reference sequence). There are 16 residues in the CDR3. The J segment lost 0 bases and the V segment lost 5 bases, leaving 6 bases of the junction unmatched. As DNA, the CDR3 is TGTGCCAGTAGTGGAGACAGGGGAAACTCCTACAATGAGCAGTTCTTC. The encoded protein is CASSGDRGNSYNEQFF.

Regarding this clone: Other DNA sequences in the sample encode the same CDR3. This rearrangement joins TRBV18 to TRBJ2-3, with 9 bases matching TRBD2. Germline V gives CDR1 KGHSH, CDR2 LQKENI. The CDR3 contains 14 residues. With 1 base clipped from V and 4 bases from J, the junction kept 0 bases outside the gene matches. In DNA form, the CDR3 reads TGTGCCAGCTCACCACTAGCGGGAGCAGATACGCAGTATTTT. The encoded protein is CASSPLAGADTQYF.

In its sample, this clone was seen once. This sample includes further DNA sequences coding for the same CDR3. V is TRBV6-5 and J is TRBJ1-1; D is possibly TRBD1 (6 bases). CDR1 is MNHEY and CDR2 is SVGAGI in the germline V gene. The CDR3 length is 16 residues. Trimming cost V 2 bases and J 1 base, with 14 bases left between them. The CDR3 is CASSYVSGQRNTEAFF. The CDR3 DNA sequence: TGTGCCAGCAGTTACGTGAGTGGACAGCGGAACACTGAAGCTTTCTTT.

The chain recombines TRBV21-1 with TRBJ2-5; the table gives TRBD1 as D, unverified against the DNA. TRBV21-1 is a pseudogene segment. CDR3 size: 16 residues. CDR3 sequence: CASSVPNGTVQETQYF. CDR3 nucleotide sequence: TGTGCCAGCAGCGTCCCCAACGGGACAGTCCAAGAGACCCAGTACTTC.

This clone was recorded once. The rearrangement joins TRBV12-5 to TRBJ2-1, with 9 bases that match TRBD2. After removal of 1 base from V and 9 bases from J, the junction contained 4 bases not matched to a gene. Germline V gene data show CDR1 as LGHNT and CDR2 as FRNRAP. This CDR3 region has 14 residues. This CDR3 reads CASGLGAGGGEQFF. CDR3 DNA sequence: TGTGCTAGTGGTTTGGGAGCGGGAGGTGGTGAGCAGTTCTTC.

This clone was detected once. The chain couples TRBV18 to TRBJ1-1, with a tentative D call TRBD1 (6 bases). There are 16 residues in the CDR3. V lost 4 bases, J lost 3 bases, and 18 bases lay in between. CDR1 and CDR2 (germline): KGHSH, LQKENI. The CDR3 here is CASSLRAQGTHTEAFF. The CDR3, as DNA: TGTGCCAGCTCACTACGGGCCCAGGGGACCCACACTGAAGCTTTCTTT.

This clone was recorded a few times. DNA of the CDR3: TGTGCCAGCAGCTTATATCTCGGACTAGCGGGAGACAGCACAGATACGCAGTATTTT. The encoded protein is CASSLYLGLAGDSTDTQYF. The rearrangement joins TRBV7-6 to TRBJ2-3, with 13 bases identical to TRBD2. V lost 2 bases to trimming and J lost 0 bases; unmatched junction nucleotides: 8. There are 19 residues in the CDR3. CDR1 SGHVS and CDR2 FNYEAQ come from the germline V gene.

The CDR3 sequence is CASSGTGLANTEAFF. CDR3 in DNA: TGTGCCAGCAGTGGAACAGGGTTGGCGAACACTGAAGCTTTCTTT. V and J are TRBV6-1 and TRBJ1-1; D perhaps matches TRBD1 (6 bases). CDR1 and CDR2 (germline): MNHNS, SASEGT. This CDR3 has 15 amino acids. Between the trimmed V and J ends, which lost 4 bases and 1 base, there was a span of 13 bases.

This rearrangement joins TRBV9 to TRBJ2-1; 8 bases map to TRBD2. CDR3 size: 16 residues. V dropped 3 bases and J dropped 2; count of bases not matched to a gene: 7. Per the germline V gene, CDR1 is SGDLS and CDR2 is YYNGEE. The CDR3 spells CASSAGGGLTYNEQFF. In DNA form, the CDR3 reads TGTGCCAGCAGCGCCGGCGGGGGGTTGACCTACAATGAGCAGTTCTTC.

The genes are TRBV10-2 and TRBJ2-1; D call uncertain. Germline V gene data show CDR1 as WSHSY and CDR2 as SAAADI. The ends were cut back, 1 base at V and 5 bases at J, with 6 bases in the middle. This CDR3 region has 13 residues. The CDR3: CASSEWADNEQFF. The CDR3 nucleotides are TGCGCCAGCAGTGAGTGGGCAGACAATGAGCAGTTCTTC.

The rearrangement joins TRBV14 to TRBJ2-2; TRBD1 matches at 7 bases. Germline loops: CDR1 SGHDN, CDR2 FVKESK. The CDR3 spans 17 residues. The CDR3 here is CADPTGLALLCPGELFF. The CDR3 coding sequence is TGTGCAGATCCGACAGGGCTAGCCCTCCTGTGTCCCGGGGAGCTGTTTTTT. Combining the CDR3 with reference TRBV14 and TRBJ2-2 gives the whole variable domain EAGVTQFPSHSVIEKGQTVTLRCDPISGHDNLYWYRRVMGKEIKFLLHFVKESKQDESGMPNNRFLAERTGGTYSTLKVQPAELEDSGVYFCADPTGLALLCPGELFFGEGSRLTVL.

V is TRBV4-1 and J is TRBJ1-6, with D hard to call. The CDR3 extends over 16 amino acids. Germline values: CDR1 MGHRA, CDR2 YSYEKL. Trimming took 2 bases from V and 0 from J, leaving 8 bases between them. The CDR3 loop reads CASSQFGSSYNSPLHF. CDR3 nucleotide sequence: TGCGCCAGCAGCCAATTTGGGAGCTCCTATAATTCACCCCTCCACTTT.

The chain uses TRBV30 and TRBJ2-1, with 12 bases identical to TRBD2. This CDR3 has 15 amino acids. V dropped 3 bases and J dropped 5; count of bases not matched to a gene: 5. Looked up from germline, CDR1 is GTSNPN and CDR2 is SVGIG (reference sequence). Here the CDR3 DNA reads TGTGCCTGGAGGGGACTAGCGGGTGGAAACAATGAGCAGTTCTTC. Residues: CAWRGLAGGNNEQFF.

The CDR3 protein is CASRRPGQGINSYEQYF. CDR3 coding DNA: TGTGCCAGCAGGCGACCGGGACAGGGCATCAATTCCTACGAGCAGTACTTC. The rearrangement joins TRBV11-2 to TRBJ2-7; 9 bases map to TRBD1. Trimming at V came to 6 bases and at J to 1 base, leaving 13 bases not matched to a gene. The CDR3 spans 17 residues. Germline lookup yields CDR1 SGHAT and CDR2 FQNNGV.

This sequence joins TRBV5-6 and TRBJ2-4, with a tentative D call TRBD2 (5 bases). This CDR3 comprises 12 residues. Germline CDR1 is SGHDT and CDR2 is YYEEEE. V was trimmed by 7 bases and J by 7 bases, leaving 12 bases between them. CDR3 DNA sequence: TGTGCCAGCGGAGGAATTACGAACATTCAGTACTTC. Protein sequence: CASGGITNIQYF.

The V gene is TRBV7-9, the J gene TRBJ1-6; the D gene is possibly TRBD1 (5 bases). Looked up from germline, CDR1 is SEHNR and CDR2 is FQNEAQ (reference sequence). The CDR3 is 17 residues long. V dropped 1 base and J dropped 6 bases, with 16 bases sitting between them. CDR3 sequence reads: CASSLVAGPLSNSPLHF. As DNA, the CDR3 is TGTGCCAGCAGCTTAGTTGCAGGGCCTTTAAGTAATTCACCCCTCCACTTT.

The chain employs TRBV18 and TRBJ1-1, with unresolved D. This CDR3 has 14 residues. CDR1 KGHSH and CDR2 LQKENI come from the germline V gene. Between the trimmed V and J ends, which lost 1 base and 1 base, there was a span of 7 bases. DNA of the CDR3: TGTGCCAGCTCACCACGGCGAGGGAACACTGAAGCTTTCTTT. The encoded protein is CASSPRRGNTEAFF.

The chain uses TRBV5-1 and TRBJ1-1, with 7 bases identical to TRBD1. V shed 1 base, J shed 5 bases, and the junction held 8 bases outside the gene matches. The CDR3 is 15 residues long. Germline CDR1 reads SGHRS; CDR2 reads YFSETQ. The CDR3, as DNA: TGCGCCAGCAGCTTGCGAATACAGGGGAGTACTGAAGCTTTCTTT. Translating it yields CASSLRIQGSTEAFF. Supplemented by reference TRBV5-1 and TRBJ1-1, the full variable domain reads KAGVTQTPRYLIKTRGQQVTLSCSPISGHRSVSWYQQTPGQGLQFLFEYFSETQRNKGNFPGRFSGRQFSNSRSEMNVSTLELGDSALYLCASSLRIQGSTEAFFGQGTRLTVV.

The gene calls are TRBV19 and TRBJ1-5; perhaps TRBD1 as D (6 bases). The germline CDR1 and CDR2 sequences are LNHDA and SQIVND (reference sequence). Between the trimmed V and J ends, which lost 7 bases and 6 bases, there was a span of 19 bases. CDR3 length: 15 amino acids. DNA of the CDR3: TGTGCCAGTACCGAGCAGGGGTCCCGGGGTCAGCCCCAGCATTTT. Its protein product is CASTEQGSRGQPQHF.

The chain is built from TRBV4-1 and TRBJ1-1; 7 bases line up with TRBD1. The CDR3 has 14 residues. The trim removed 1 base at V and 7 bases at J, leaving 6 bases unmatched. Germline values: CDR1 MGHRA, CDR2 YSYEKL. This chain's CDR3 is CASSQARGIYEAFF. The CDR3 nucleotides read TGCGCCAGCAGCCAAGCCAGGGGGATTTATGAAGCTTTCTTT.

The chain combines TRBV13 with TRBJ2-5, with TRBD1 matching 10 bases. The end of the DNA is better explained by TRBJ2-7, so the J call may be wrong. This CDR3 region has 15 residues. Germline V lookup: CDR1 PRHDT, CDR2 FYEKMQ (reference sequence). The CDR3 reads CASSFSGTGAYEQYF. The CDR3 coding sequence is TGTGCCAGCAGCTTCTCCGGGACAGGGGCCTACGAGCAGTACTTC.

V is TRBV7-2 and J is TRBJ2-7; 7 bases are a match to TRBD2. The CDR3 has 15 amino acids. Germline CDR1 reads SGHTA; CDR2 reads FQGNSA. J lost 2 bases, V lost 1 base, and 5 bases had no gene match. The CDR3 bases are TGTGCCAGCAGCTTAGGGGGGGGACGGACCTACGAGCAGTACTTC. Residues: CASSLGGGRTYEQYF.

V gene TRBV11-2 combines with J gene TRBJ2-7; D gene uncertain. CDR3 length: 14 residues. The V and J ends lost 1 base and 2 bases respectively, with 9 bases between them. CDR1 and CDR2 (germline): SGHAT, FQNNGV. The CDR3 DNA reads TGTGCCAGCAGCTTAGCCGCAGGTCCCTACGAGCAGTACTTC. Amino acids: CASSLAAGPYEQYF.

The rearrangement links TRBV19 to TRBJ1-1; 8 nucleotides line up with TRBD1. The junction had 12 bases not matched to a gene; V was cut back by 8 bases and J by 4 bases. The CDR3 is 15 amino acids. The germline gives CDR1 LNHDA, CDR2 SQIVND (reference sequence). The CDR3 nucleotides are TGTGCCAGTTCCGACAGGGGTAGATGGAGCACTGAAGCTTTCTTT. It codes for CASSDRGRWSTEAFF.

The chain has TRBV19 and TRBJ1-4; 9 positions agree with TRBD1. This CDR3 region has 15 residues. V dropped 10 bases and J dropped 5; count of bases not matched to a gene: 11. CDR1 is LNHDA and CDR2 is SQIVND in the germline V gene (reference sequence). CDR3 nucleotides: TGTGCCACCCGGGACAGGGACCAAATAAATGAAAAACTGTTTTTT. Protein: CATRDRDQINEKLFF.

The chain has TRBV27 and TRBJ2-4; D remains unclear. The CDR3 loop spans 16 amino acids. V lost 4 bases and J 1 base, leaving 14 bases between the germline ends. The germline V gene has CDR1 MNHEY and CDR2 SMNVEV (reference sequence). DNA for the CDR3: TGTGCCAGCAGTTACCTTCTGGGCTCGGCCAAAAACATTCAGTACTTC. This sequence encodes CASSYLLGSAKNIQYF.